This is a list of T cell receptor beta chains from one sample in a study of cytomegalovirus exposure and HLA in healthy donors. Some clones are missing from TCRdb's copy, which holds only in-frame ones; the method was immunoSEQ multiplex PCR. This sample has approximately 88,000 clones; around 64% occur once, and the top ten carry 3.2%. The specimen sequenced was PBMCs. The source is a man aged 55-75 years in good health and CMV-seronegative. Each CDR3 is given with its conserved first and last residue. A D gene is named only where the DNA matches it firmly. Some rows mark clone size as missing; the rest say once, few, many or name a class of expanded clone.

V,D,size,J,CDR3,DNA
TRBV5-1,TRBD1,.,TRBJ1-3,CASSLGTGGYSGNTIYF,TGCGCCAGCAGCTTGGGTACAGGGGGATACTCTGGAAACACCATATATTTT
TRBV5-1,.,once,TRBJ2-5,CASSWAGQPSSETQYF,TGCGCCAGCAGCTGGGCCGGACAGCCTTCTTCAGAGACCCAGTACTTC
TRBV7-3,TRBD2,once,TRBJ2-7,CASSLLAGESYEQYF,TGTGCCAGCAGCTTACTAGCGGGGGAATCTTACGAGCAGTACTTC
TRBV5-1,.,.,TRBJ2-1,CASSLPGNEQFF,TGCGCCAGCAGCTTGCCAGGAAATGAGCAGTTCTTC
TRBV11-3,.,.,TRBJ2-7,CASSLGRGSYEQYF,TGTGCCAGCAGCTTAGGCCGGGGGTCCTACGAGCAGTACTTC
TRBV29-1,TRBD2,once,TRBJ2-2,CSVLAGAVAGELFF,TGCAGCGTACTAGCGGGGGCGGTCGCCGGGGAGCTGTTTTTT
TRBV5-4,.,.,TRBJ2-2,CASSGGPLGNTGELFF,TGTGCCAGCAGCGGAGGGCCTCTCGGGAACACCGGGGAGCTGTTTTTT
TRBV7-9,.,few,TRBJ1-2,CASSLEGQTNYGYTF,TGTGCCAGCAGCTTAGAGGGACAAACTAACTATGGCTACACCTTC
TRBV6-6,.,.,TRBJ2-3,CASIHMAGAPTDTQYF,TGTGCCAGCATCCACATGGCGGGGGCACCCACAGATACGCAGTATTTT
TRBV10-2,.,.,TRBJ2-7,CASSEAGTSFYEQYF,TGCGCCAGCAGTGAGGCCGGGACTTCCTTCTACGAGCAGTACTTC
TRBV13,.,once,TRBJ1-1,CASSLADPTEAFF,TGTGCCAGCAGCTTAGCAGATCCCACTGAAGCTTTCTTT
TRBV6-1,TRBD1,.,TRBJ2-1,CASSETGEWNEQFF,TGTGCCAGCAGTGAAACAGGGGAGTGGAATGAGCAGTTCTTC